Presented here are 6 T cell receptor beta chains from one specimen sequenced in a study of T cell clonotyping in hematopoietic cell transplantation. The protocol was immunoSEQ multiplex PCR, while the TCRdb copy is restricted to in-frame clones and leaves out a portion. The data contain 6,500 to 8,000 clones, nearly 99% of them singletons. Sequencing used PBMCs, obtained 30 days after allogeneic stem cell transplant. These TCRs come from a male patient between 60 and 69 years old who had an allogeneic stem cell transplant from a related donor, so the T cells may come from the graft donor. Some clones in this sample may be carry-over from other donors' samples.

This clone occurred once. J is TRBJ1-3 and V is TRBV11-3; D gene ambiguous. This CDR3 region has 13 residues. With 7 bases removed from V and 0 bases from J, the gap between germline ends came to 7 bases. Germline loops: CDR1 SGHNT, CDR2 YENEEA. The CDR3 bases are TGTGCCAGCATAGGCAGCTCTGGAAACACCATATATTTT. Translated, it gives CASIGSSGNTIYF.

V gene TRBV11-3 combines with J gene TRBJ1-2; a weak D match, TRBD1 (5 bases). V lost 5 bases and J lost 4, with 11 bases in between. The CDR3 is 13 residues long. CDR1 and CDR2 (germline): SGHNT, YENEEA. CDR3 loop: CASSRGEGYGYTF. CDR3 nucleotide sequence: TGTGCCAGCAGCCGGGGGGAGGGCTATGGCTACACCTTC.

V gene TRBV5-1 combines with J gene TRBJ1-2; TRBD1 aligns across 7 bases. This CDR3 contains 13 residues. The V gene end was trimmed by 5 bases and the J gene end by 7 bases; junction bases not matched to a gene: 8. CDR1 is SGHRS, CDR2 YFSETQ, per germline. CDR3 bases: TGCGCCAGCAGTGACAGGGCATCGGGTGGCTACACCTTC. Translated: CASSDRASGGYTF.

V gene TRBV7-9 combines with J gene TRBJ1-2; D is unresolved. This CDR3 contains 14 residues. The ends were cut back, 0 bases at V and 3 bases at J, with 8 bases in the middle. Germline values: CDR1 SEHNR, CDR2 FQNEAQ (reference sequence). CDR3 loop: CASSLAGVDYGYTF. The CDR3 nucleotides read TGTGCCAGCAGCTTAGCTGGGGTAGACTATGGCTACACCTTC.

J is TRBJ1-5 and V is TRBV28, with D perhaps TRBD1 (6 bases). V shed 4 bases and J shed 0 bases, with 10 bases lying between them. Germline V gene data show CDR1 as MDHEN and CDR2 as SYDVKM. The CDR3 contains 15 residues. CDR3 sequence (DNA): TGTGCCAGCAGTTCCGGGGGCCATAGCAATCAGCCCCAGCATTTT. This codes for CASSSGGHSNQPQHF.

The chain has TRBV7-8 and TRBJ2-7; 10 bases line up with TRBD1. The CDR3 contains 15 residues. Looked up from germline, CDR1 is SGHVS and CDR2 is FQNEAQ. Losses at the gene ends were 0 bases for V and 5 bases for J; bases not matched to a gene: 4. The chain's CDR3 is CASSLAGQGSHEQYF. The CDR3 bases are TGTGCCAGCAGCTTAGCGGGACAGGGGAGTCACGAGCAGTACTTC.